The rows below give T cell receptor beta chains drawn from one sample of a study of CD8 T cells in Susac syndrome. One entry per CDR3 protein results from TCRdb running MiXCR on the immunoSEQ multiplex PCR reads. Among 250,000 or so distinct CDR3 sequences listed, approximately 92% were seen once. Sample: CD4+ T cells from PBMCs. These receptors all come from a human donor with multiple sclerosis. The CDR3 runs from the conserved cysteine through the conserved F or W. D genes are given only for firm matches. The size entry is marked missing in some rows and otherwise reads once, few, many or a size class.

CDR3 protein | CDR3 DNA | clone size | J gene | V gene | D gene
CASSLEARREEKLFF | TGCGCCAGCAGCTTGGAGGCCAGGCGTGAAGAAAAACTGTTTTTT | - | TRBJ1-4 | TRBV5-1 | -
CASSQVAGRAPETQYF | TGCGCCAGCAGCCAAGTGGCCGGGAGGGCTCCGGAGACCCAGTACTTC | - | TRBJ2-5 | TRBV4-1 | TRBD2
CSAKGQWNTEAFF | TGCAGCGCCAAGGGACAGTGGAACACTGAAGCTTTCTTT | - | TRBJ1-1 | TRBV29-1 | TRBD1
CASSSGEPLPYGYTF | TGTGCCAGCAGCTCGGGGGAGCCATTACCCTATGGCTACACCTTC | once | TRBJ1-2 | TRBV5-6 | -
CSAPPTGVTGELFF | TGCAGTGCTCCCCCAACAGGGGTAACCGGGGAGCTGTTTTTT | - | TRBJ2-2 | TRBV20-1 | TRBD1
CASSDGGTDTQYF | TGTGCCAGCAGTGACGGGGGCACAGATACGCAGTATTTT | - | TRBJ2-3 | TRBV25-1 | -
CSARKVGDTQYF | TGCAGTGCCAGGAAGGTAGGGGATACGCAGTATTTT | - | TRBJ2-3 | TRBV20-1 | -
CASMVAGARTDTQYF | TGTGCCAGTATGGTAGCGGGGGCCCGCACAGATACGCAGTATTTT | - | TRBJ2-3 | TRBV19 | TRBD2
CASSESVWEGATNF | TGTGCCAGCAGTGAATCGGTCTGGGAGGGGGCGACCAATTTC | - | TRBJ1-2 | TRBV2 | TRBD1
CSGDRSNYNEQFF | TGCAGCGGGGACAGGAGCAATTACAATGAGCAGTTCTTC | once | TRBJ2-1 | TRBV29-1 | TRBD1
CASSWRGTANTEAFF | TGTGCCAGCAGCTGGAGGGGGACAGCGAACACTGAAGCTTTCTTT | - | TRBJ1-1 | TRBV5-4 | TRBD1
CASSYRGTGGTEAFF | TGTGCCAGCAGTTACCGGGGGACAGGGGGCACTGAAGCTTTCTTT | - | TRBJ1-1 | TRBV6-5 | TRBD1
CASSLNMDQDTQYF | TGTGCCAGCAGCTTAAATATGGACCAAGATACGCAGTATTTT | - | TRBJ2-3 | TRBV11-2 | -
CASSYSIDHAGANVLTF | TGTGCCAGCAGTTACTCGATAGATCACGCTGGGGCCAACGTCCTGACTTTC | - | TRBJ2-6 | TRBV6-2/TRBV6-3 | -
CASSYSLTGQTTEAFF | TGTGCCAGCAGTTACTCTTTAACAGGCCAAACAACTGAAGCTTTCTTT | - | TRBJ1-1 | TRBV6-6 | -
CASSLGLQGGPLHF | TGTGCCAGCAGCCTAGGCTTGCAGGGAGGACCCCTCCACTTT | - | TRBJ1-6 | TRBV3-1 | -
CASSSTGIKPQHF | TGTGCCAGCAGTTCTACAGGGATTAAGCCCCAGCATTTT | - | TRBJ1-5 | TRBV6-2/TRBV6-3 | -
CSARLQTGAPTNEKLFF | TGCAGTGCTAGATTACAGACAGGGGCCCCAACTAATGAAAAACTGTTTTTT | - | TRBJ1-4 | TRBV20-1 | TRBD1
CASSPLRVPDTQYF | TGTGCCAGCAGCCCCCTGCGTGTACCGGATACGCAGTATTTT | - | TRBJ2-3 | TRBV7-8 | -
CASSWTSGGADTQYF | TGTGCCAGCAGCTGGACTAGCGGGGGTGCAGATACGCAGTATTTT | - | TRBJ2-3 | TRBV28 | TRBD2
CASSSATPTQYF | TGTGCCAGCAGTTCAGCCACGCCGACCCAGTACTTC | - | TRBJ2-5 | TRBV6-2/TRBV6-3 | -
CASSVGLQETQYF | TGTGCCAGCAGCGTGGGGCTACAAGAGACCCAGTACTTC | - | TRBJ2-5 | TRBV9 | -
CASSRTGIQETQYF | TGTGCCAGCAGCAGGACAGGGATCCAAGAGACCCAGTACTTC | once | TRBJ2-5 | TRBV13 | TRBD1
CSASPGLWVETQYF | TGCAGTGCCTCCCCGGGACTATGGGTAGAGACCCAGTACTTC | - | TRBJ2-5 | TRBV20-1 | TRBD2
CASSLTGQGSPLHF | TGTGCCAGCAGTTTAACAGGGCAGGGTTCACCCCTCCACTTT | - | TRBJ1-6 | TRBV27 | -
CASSLDGTQQYF | TGTGCCAGCAGCTTAGACGGGACACAGCAGTACTTC | - | TRBJ2-7 | TRBV7-9 | -
CASSQVGLAGGSNTGELFF | TGTGCCAGCAGCCAAGTAGGTCTAGCGGGAGGATCGAACACCGGGGAGCTGTTTTTT | - | TRBJ2-2 | TRBV3-1 | TRBD2
CASSQEGAARGDEQFF | TGTGCCAGCAGCCAAGAAGGAGCGGCCCGGGGGGATGAGCAGTTCTTC | - | TRBJ2-1 | TRBV4-2 | TRBD2
CASSLEQGAYEQYF | TGTGCCAGCAGCTTAGAACAGGGGGCCTACGAGCAGTACTTC | - | TRBJ2-7 | TRBV11-2 | TRBD1
CASSYGGQKYEQYF | TGTGCCAGCAGTTACGGGGGACAGAAATACGAGCAGTACTTC | - | TRBJ2-7 | TRBV12-3/TRBV12-4 | -
CASRTSGQETQYF | TGTGCCAGTCGGACTAGCGGCCAAGAGACCCAGTACTTC | few | TRBJ2-5 | TRBV19 | TRBD2
CAISEGQDLGAQYF | TGTGCCATCAGTGAGGGACAGGACCTCGGGGCCCAGTACTTC | once | TRBJ2-5 | TRBV10-3 | TRBD1
CASSYASSYEQYF | TGTGCCAGCAGTTACGCCAGCTCCTACGAGCAGTACTTC | - | TRBJ2-7 | TRBV6-2/TRBV6-3 | -
CASSSNREASEQYF | TGCGCCAGCAGCTCGAACAGGGAAGCAAGCGAGCAGTACTTC | once | TRBJ2-7 | TRBV5-1 | -
CSGIQGAQGYTF | TGCAGCGGGATACAGGGGGCTCAGGGCTACACCTTC | once | TRBJ1-2 | TRBV29-1 | TRBD1
CSGLGASPRDEQFF | TGCAGTGGTCTCGGGGCATCCCCTCGGGATGAGCAGTTCTTC | - | TRBJ2-1 | TRBV20-1 | -
CAARGGTDTQYF | TGTGCCGCTCGGGGGGGCACAGATACGCAGTATTTT | - | TRBJ2-3 | TRBV27 | TRBD2
CSVADGNYGYTF | TGCAGCGTTGCGGACGGAAACTATGGCTACACCTTC | - | TRBJ1-2 | TRBV29-1 | -
CASSIGKNTEAFF | TGTGCCAGTAGTATCGGCAAGAACACTGAAGCTTTCTTT | - | TRBJ1-1 | TRBV19 | -
CASSKYSNQPQHF | TGTGCCAGCAGCAAGTATAGCAATCAGCCCCAGCATTTT | - | TRBJ1-5 | TRBV13 | -
CASLQDGETQYF | TGTGCCAGCCTCCAGGACGGGGAGACCCAGTACTTC | - | TRBJ2-5 | TRBV18 | -
CASSQGAAWGNTIYF | TGCGCCAGCAGCCAGGGGGCGGCCTGGGGAAACACCATATATTTT | - | TRBJ1-3 | TRBV4-1 | -
CASSYSRIQETQYF | TGTGCCAGCAGTTACAGCAGGATCCAAGAGACCCAGTACTTC | - | TRBJ2-5 | TRBV6-5 | -
CASSQDPGGGTGGNIQYF | TGTGCCAGCAGCCAAGATCCTGGGGGCGGGACAGGGGGGAACATTCAGTACTTC | once | TRBJ2-4 | TRBV3-1 | TRBD1
CAISDTSGEAKNIQYF | TGTGCCATCAGTGACACTAGCGGGGAAGCCAAAAACATTCAGTACTTC | - | TRBJ2-4 | TRBV10-3 | TRBD2
CASSPRDVKNIQYF | TGTGCCAGCAGTCCCCGGGACGTCAAAAACATTCAGTACTTC | - | TRBJ2-4 | TRBV27 | -
CASSFGRADEQFF | TGTGCCAGCAGTTTCGGACGGGCGGATGAGCAGTTCTTC | - | TRBJ2-1 | TRBV5-6 | -
CATGRGSETQYF | TGTGCCACCGGCCGCGGTTCGGAGACCCAGTACTTC | - | TRBJ2-5 | TRBV6-2/TRBV6-3 | -
CSARDEVAGRLAQYF | TGCAGTGCTAGAGATGAGGTAGCGGGGCGGCTGGCCCAGTACTTC | - | TRBJ2-5 | TRBV20-1 | TRBD2
CASSATIAKNIQYF | TGTGCCAGCAGCGCCACCATAGCCAAAAACATTCAGTACTTC | - | TRBJ2-4 | TRBV13 | -
CASSYYPIRGGGTQYF | TGTGCCAGCAGTTACTACCCGATCAGGGGCGGCGGGACCCAGTACTTC | - | TRBJ2-5 | TRBV6-5 | -
CSVEVGRAEGNEQFF | TGCAGCGTTGAGGTCGGGAGGGCCGAGGGGAATGAGCAGTTCTTC | - | TRBJ2-1 | TRBV29-1 | TRBD2
CASSSGLWDQPQHF | TGTGCCAGCAGCTCGGGACTGTGGGATCAGCCCCAGCATTTT | - | TRBJ1-5 | TRBV13 | -